Presented here are 22 T cell receptor beta chains from one specimen sequenced in a study of response to subunit inactivated influenza vaccine. TCRdb re-called the RT-PCR reads through MiXCR, storing one row per CDR3 protein. The data contain about 540,000 distinct CDR3 sequences, approximately 20% of them singletons. This sample also belongs to another study, concerning T cells expressing NK-cell markers. As that study records: The cDNA for TCR beta came from 5'RACE template switching with UMIs.

The material was CD4+ T cells sorted from PBMCs, obtained roughly 12 days after vaccination. These receptors were collected from a man aged 50-59 years who received an inactivated influenza vaccine.

The V and J genes are TRBV20-1 and TRBJ2-1; D is possibly TRBD1 (6 bases). This CDR3 is 13 amino acids long. Trimming removed 2 bases at V and 9 bases at J, with 14 bases between. Looked up from germline, CDR1 is DFQATT and CDR2 is SNEGSKA (reference sequence). The CDR3: CSARYRVGGEQFF. The CDR3 DNA is TGCAGTGCTAGATACAGGGTGGGTGGTGAGCAGTTCTTC.

In its sample, this clonotype was seen a few times. The chain employs TRBV12-3 or TRBV12-4 and TRBJ2-7; 7 nucleotides match TRBD1. V lost 7 bases to trimming and J lost 7 bases; unmatched junction nucleotides: 10. This CDR3 contains 13 residues. As DNA, the CDR3 is TGTGCCAGCACCCCGGGACAGAAGGCGGAGCAGTACTTC. Translating gives CASTPGQKAEQYF.

The chain uses TRBV7-2 and TRBJ1-3; D gene ambiguous. The CDR3 sequence is 15 residues long. The V gene's germline CDR1 is SGHTA and CDR2 FQGNSA. V was trimmed by 6 bases and J by 3 bases, leaving 15 bases between them. CDR3 coding DNA: TGTGCCAGCAGGATTTCGACGGGAAGTGGAAACACCATATATTTT. It codes for CASRISTGSGNTIYF.

The V and J genes are TRBV9 and TRBJ2-6; D is possibly TRBD2 (6 bases). Trimming took 0 bases from V and 3 from J, leaving 7 bases between them. The CDR3 has 15 residues. Germline loops: CDR1 SGDLS, CDR2 YYNGEE. CDR3 DNA: TGTGCCAGCAGCGTAGGCGGGGTTGGGGCCAACGTCCTGACTTTC. It encodes CASSVGGVGANVLTF.

V gene TRBV5-1 combines with J gene TRBJ1-2; D ambiguous. Trimming left V 4 bases short and J 1 base short, with 8 bases between. The CDR3 sequence is 13 residues long. The V gene's germline CDR1 is SGHRS and CDR2 YFSETQ. This CDR3 reads CASSRELNYGYTF. CDR3 nucleotide sequence: TGCGCCAGCAGCAGGGAGCTTAACTATGGCTACACCTTC.

This clonotype came up a few times. This chain connects TRBV20-1 to TRBJ2-3; 11 positions agree with TRBD2. V dropped 4 bases and J dropped 0; count of bases not matched to a gene: 3. The CDR3 spans 15 residues. Germline values: CDR1 DFQATT, CDR2 SNEGSKA (reference sequence). For the CDR3, the DNA is TGCAGTGCTACCTGGACTAGCGGGAGCACAGATACGCAGTATTTT. Encoded protein: CSATWTSGSTDTQYF.

The chain joins TRBV20-1 to TRBJ2-7; 8 nucleotides line up with TRBD1. The CDR3 contains 14 residues. J lost 2 bases, V lost 5 bases, and 8 bases had no gene match. Germline V gene sequence: CDR1 DFQATT, CDR2 SNEGSKA (reference sequence). CDR3 protein: CSAPYRGIAYEQYF. In DNA form, the CDR3 reads TGCAGTGCTCCTTACAGGGGGATCGCCTACGAGCAGTACTTC.

This clonotype was seen a handful of times. V is TRBV12-3 or TRBV12-4 and J is TRBJ1-1, with D possibly TRBD1 on 5 matching bases. The length of the CDR3 is 16 residues. V dropped 1 base and J dropped 5 bases, with 17 bases sitting between them. The CDR3 sequence is CASSLGLSAGLTEAFF. The CDR3 nucleotides read TGTGCCAGCAGTTTAGGTTTGAGTGCAGGGCTGACTGAAGCTTTCTTT.

In this sample, this clonotype turned up many times. This sequence joins TRBV20-1 and TRBJ2-1, with D hard to call. With 3 bases removed from V and 5 bases from J, the gap between germline ends came to 2 bases. CDR1 DFQATT and CDR2 SNEGSKA come from the germline V gene (reference sequence). The CDR3 extends over 10 amino acids. CDR3 region: CSASDNEQFF. In DNA form, the CDR3 reads TGCAGTGCTAGCGACAATGAGCAGTTCTTC.

The genes are TRBV11-2 and TRBJ2-1, with 8 bases that match TRBD2. CDR1 is SGHAT, CDR2 FQNNGV, per germline. The CDR3 consists of 16 residues. V shed 6 bases and J 15 bases; nucleotides not matched to a gene: 22. CDR3 in DNA: TGTGCCAGCAGTCCAAGCCTTGGACTAGCTTCCCTCCGGCTGTTCTTC. This encodes CASSPSLGLASLRLFF.

The V gene is TRBV10-3, the J gene TRBJ2-2; D not resolved. The CDR3 runs to 14 residues. Trimming shortened V by 6 bases and J by 3 bases, and 11 bases separated the two germline ends. Germline V lookup: CDR1 ENHRY, CDR2 SYGVKD. CDR3 loop: CAISSIGHTGELFF. The CDR3 DNA follows: TGTGCCATCAGCAGTATCGGACACACCGGGGAGCTGTTTTTT.

The V call is TRBV7-9, the J call TRBJ2-7; 8 bases line up with TRBD2. J gave up 2 bases and V 4 bases, and 10 bases lay outside the gene matches. The CDR3 covers 16 residues. Germline CDR1 and CDR2: SEHNR and FQNEAQ (reference sequence). The DNA of the CDR3 is TGTGCCAGCAGCTCCCCGCGGAGCGGGAGTGCCTACGAGCAGTACTTC. Translating gives CASSSPRSGSAYEQYF.

This chain uses TRBV10-3 with TRBJ1-2; 12 bases line up with TRBD1. The CDR3 consists of 14 residues. The V and J ends lost 4 bases and 8 bases, in that order; junction bases with no gene match: 5. Per the germline V gene, CDR1 is ENHRY and CDR2 is SYGVKD. The CDR3 sequence: CAISARDRGQGYTF. Here the CDR3 DNA reads TGTGCCATCAGTGCCCGGGACAGGGGGCAAGGCTACACCTTC.

The rearrangement joins TRBV4-1 to TRBJ2-7, with a weak D call TRBD1 (5 bases). V lost 0 bases and J 2 bases, leaving 11 bases between the germline ends. This CDR3 has 15 amino acids. Germline V gene sequence: CDR1 MGHRA, CDR2 YSYEKL. As DNA, the CDR3 is TGCGCCAGCAGCCAAGAGATAGACAGAACCTACGAGCAGTACTTC. Its translation: CASSQEIDRTYEQYF.

The CDR3 region is CASRARTGPSNQPQHF. The CDR3 DNA follows: TGTGCCAGCAGGGCCCGGACAGGCCCTAGCAATCAGCCCCAGCATTTT. The chain has TRBV2 and TRBJ1-5, with TRBD1 matching 7 bases. V dropped 6 bases and J dropped 0; count of bases not matched to a gene: 8. The CDR3 is 16 amino acids. Germline CDR1 reads SNHLY; CDR2 reads FYNNEI.

This clonotype has just a few counts. This chain joins TRBV6-4 and TRBJ2-1; 14 bases are a match to TRBD2. From germline, CDR1 is MRHNA and CDR2 SNTAGT. This CDR3 is built from 15 residues. The junction had 6 bases not matched to a gene; V was cut back by 5 bases and J by 9 bases. The CDR3: CASSQTSGRAGEQFF. CDR3 nucleotides: TGTGCCAGCAGTCAGACTAGCGGGAGGGCCGGTGAGCAGTTCTTC.

This clonotype was recorded only once. The chain has TRBV4-1 and TRBJ2-7, with D perhaps assigned TRBD1 or TRBD2 (5 bases each). Germline lookup yields CDR1 MGHRA and CDR2 YSYEKL. Trimming removed 0 bases at V and 4 bases at J, with 10 bases between. CDR3 length: 14 residues. CDR3 residues: CASSQEEGPYEQYF. The CDR3 DNA is TGCGCCAGCAGCCAAGAAGAGGGGCCTTACGAGCAGTACTTC.

This clonotype was observed a few times. V usage is TRBV5-1 and J usage is TRBJ1-2; D unclear. The CDR3 totals 17 residues. V was pared by 3 bases and J by 0 bases, with 18 bases between. CDR1 and CDR2 (germline): SGHRS, YFSETQ. The CDR3 is CASSYGEASDTNYGYTF. The CDR3 bases are TGCGCCAGCAGCTACGGAGAGGCGAGCGATACTAACTATGGCTACACCTTC.

As to this clonotype: Relative to the germline gene, one junction end is altered; a read error may explain this. CDR3 residues: CASSKSWREIYEHYF. The CDR3 DNA reads TGTGCCAGCAGTAAATCCTGGCGGGAGATCTACGAGCATTACTTC. The rearrangement links TRBV3-1 to TRBJ2-7; 7 positions match TRBD2. There are 15 residues in the CDR3. Per the germline V gene, CDR1 is LGHDT and CDR2 is YNNKEL (reference sequence).

This clonotype occurred many times. The rearrangement links TRBV6-2 or TRBV6-3 to TRBJ2-2, with TRBD1 matching over 8 bases. Germline lookup yields CDR1 MNHEY and CDR2 SVGEGT. The CDR3 contains 13 residues. V trimming: 7 bases; J trimming: 2 bases; junction bases outside the gene matches: 0. The CDR3 DNA reads as TGTGCCAGCACAGGGGGCAACACCGGGGAGCTGTTTTTT. The encoded protein is CASTGGNTGELFF.

This clonotype was recorded a few times. This may come from a read error, since a much larger clone is one base off. The genes are TRBV5-1 and TRBJ1-2; D gene uncertain. Germline V lookup: CDR1 SGHRS, CDR2 YFSETQ. The CDR3 runs to 12 residues. Trimming shortened V by 0 bases and J by 3 bases, and 3 bases separated the two germline ends. In DNA, the CDR3 is TGCGCCAGCAGCTTGGAACACTATGGCTACACCTTC. This sequence encodes CASSLEHYGYTF. The full variable domain, its missing parts supplied by reference TRBV5-1 and TRBJ1-2, is KAGVTQTPRYLIKTRGQQVTLSCSPISGHRSVSWYQQTPGQGLQFLFEYFSETQRNKGNFPGRFSGRQFSNSRSEMNVSTLELGDSALYLCASSLEHYGYTFGSGTRLTVV.

The rearrangement joins TRBV12-3 or TRBV12-4 to TRBJ1-6; D is unclear. V dropped 3 bases and J dropped 10 bases, with 13 bases sitting between them. This CDR3 spans 14 amino acids. The CDR3 DNA reads as TGTGCCAGCAGTTTGTCGATTCGGGCGTCACCCCTCCACTTT. Translated, it gives CASSLSIRASPLHF.